This TCR beta chain is drawn from a study of Ad26.COV2.S vaccination and SARS-CoV-2 variants (dated by TCRdb to about 2021). At the level of the whole study: Donors in the vaccine arm were drawn from COV1001, a multicentre, randomized, double-blind, placebo-controlled phase I-IIa trial testing Ad26.COV2.S in healthy adults. Ad26.COV2.S was administered intramuscularly at a dose of 5x10^10 or 1x10^11 viral particles, either as one shot or as two shots given 56 days apart. The specificity and breadth of SARS-CoV-2-reactive T cell receptors after Ad26.COV2.S vaccination were assessed by TCRbeta repertoire sequencing. The TCR-sequenced set comprised approximately 30 samples: around 20 Ad26.COV2.S vaccine recipients, 5 placebo recipients and 8 SARS-CoV-2 convalescent individuals. Trial participants were randomized into five groups of five, in which low-dose or high-dose Ad26.COV2.S was given once or twice, or placebo was given on both occasions. Blinding of investigators to trial group allocation was maintained during experiments and outcome assessment.

This sample's treatment or condition label indicates: about 20 received Ad26.COV2.S at low or high dose, single or two shots; about 5 received placebo; per-sample allocation not given. Repertoires of vaccine and placebo recipients were sequenced from samples taken on day 63 after the first injection. Cohort 1b enrolled about two dozen adults aged 18-55 years at a single site in Boston, USA, between 29 July and 7 August 2020. Ad26.COV2.S consisted of a replication-incompetent adenovirus type 26 vector by which a prefusion-stabilized SARS-CoV-2 spike protein from the original Wuhan strain was expressed. CDR1 and CDR2 are read off the germline V gene as KGHSH and LQKENI. At the junction V is shortened by 2 bases and J by 3 bases; bases outside the gene matches: 7. The CDR3 goes from the cysteine to the phenylalanine over 16 residues. The only DNA kept is the CDR3, 48 bases in frame from the first base.

Regarding this clone: Its antigen specificity is not known. The input lacks base qualities; no much larger clone sits a single base away.

The immunoSEQ Assay was used to sequence TCRbeta CDR3 regions. After extraction, genomic DNA underwent amplification by bias-controlled multiplex PCR, followed by high-throughput sequencing. In the source study's methods: To quantify the absolute abundance of every unique TCRbeta CDR3 region, sequences were collapsed and filtered. Usable DNA was measured by amplifying reference genes present in all nucleated cells, and TCRbeta template counts were normalized to that usable DNA to estimate T cell fraction. Repertoire TCRs were annotated as SARS-CoV-2-specific when V gene, CDR3 amino acid sequence and J gene were exactly matched to a known reactive TCR set. The reference SARS-CoV-2 TCR set came from MIRA and was filtered for enrichment in COVID-19-positive ImmuneCODE repertoires, removing public or cross-reactive TCRs. Using the MIRA antigens, annotated TCRs were further analysed by specific ORF or by position within an ORF. Breadth was defined as annotated unique rearrangements over total unique productive rearrangements; depth was the summed frequency of those rearrangements. TCR breadth was compared between groups using two-sided Wilcoxon rank-sum tests. TCRdb re-hosts the immuneACCESS table, in-frame sequences only. Its copies lack some clones; in the studies checked, an unresolved V gene accounts for under half of them, and the cause for the rest is not known. V, J and clone size were drawn from that table, and D and trimming were deduced from the DNA. Present in this sample are under 400,000 clones, roughly 91% of which were seen just once. The top ten hold approximately 3.6% of the sample.

Beyond this particular receptor, the publication reports: Vaccine and placebo recipients had comparable non-spike TCR breadth, which fits with the vaccine containing only spike. The authors noted that the TCR breadth and depth analyses may have underestimated total T cell responses. After vaccination, substantial breadth of spike-specific CD8+ and CD4+ T cell responses was reported. Higher spike-specific TCR breadth was observed in Ad26.COV2.S recipients than in placebo recipients (P = 0.0014). Comparing responses between vaccine doses or regimens was not something the study was powered to do.

The V and J segments used are TRBV18 and TRBJ1-2; 9 central bases correspond to TRBD1. The sample in question was peripheral blood, obtained in a trial of Ad26.COV2.S vaccine versus placebo. This receptor was taken from a person between 18 and 60 years old who received the Ad26.COV2.S COVID-19 vaccine or a placebo. The CDR3 corresponds to CASSPRTGVVDYGYTF. The DNA is as follows: TGTGCCAGCTCACCAAGGACAGGGGTAGTTGACTATGGCTACACCTTC.